The 9 T cell receptor beta chains below come from one sample, sequenced in a study of OX40 agonist ivuxolimab in advanced cancers. The data were produced by immunoSEQ multiplex PCR, yet TCRdb's version contains in-frame clones alone and is incomplete. The repertoire holds 100,000 or so clones, with roughly nine tenths as singletons. Sequenced material: CD4+ or CD8+ T cells sorted from blood, taken in a trial of the OX40 agonist ivuxolimab. All receptors derive from an adult with an advanced solid tumor such as melanoma, head and neck, liver or kidney cancer.

The chain links TRBV21-1 to TRBJ2-1. TRBV21-1 is a known pseudogene. The CDR3 consists of 17 residues. The CDR3, as DNA: TGTGCCAGCAGCAAAGTCGCTATAAGGGAATGGGTCAATGAGCAGTTCTTC. Protein sequence: CASSKVAIREWVNEQFF.

CDR3 sequence (DNA): TGTGCCAGCAGCTTGGGACCGGGGCAGCCCCAGCATTTT. Translating it yields CASSLGPGQPQHF. The rearrangement uses TRBV5-4 and TRBJ1-5, with D uncertain. There are 13 residues in the CDR3. V was clipped by 0 bases and J by 7 bases, with 8 bases between them. Germline CDR1 SGHNT, CDR2 YYREEE (reference sequence).

V is TRBV7-9 and J is TRBJ2-7; D is unclear. With 5 bases removed from V and 5 bases from J, the gap between germline ends came to 10 bases. The CDR3 loop spans 12 amino acids. Germline V CDR1 and CDR2: SEHNR, FQNEAQ (reference sequence). In DNA, the CDR3 is TGTGCCAGCAGCCCCCGGACCGACGAGCAGTACTTC. Translation gives CASSPRTDEQYF.

This clone is a singleton in its sample. The chain joins TRBV19 to TRBJ2-7; a possible D gene is TRBD1 (5 bases). Trimming stripped 4 bases from V and 3 bases from J, with 10 bases between. This CDR3 region has 13 residues. Germline CDR1 is LNHDA and CDR2 is SQIVND (reference sequence). CDR3 residues: CASSTDSHYEQYF. The CDR3 DNA sequence: TGTGCCAGTAGTACCGACAGCCACTACGAGCAGTACTTC.

V usage is TRBV2 and J usage is TRBJ2-3; 10 bases agree with TRBD1. V lost 5 bases to trimming and J lost 1 base; unmatched junction nucleotides: 6. The CDR3 is 16 amino acids. Germline V gene lookup returns CDR1 SNHLY and CDR2 FYNNEI. Written as DNA, the CDR3 is TGTGCCAGCAGTCCCCGGGACAGGGGAGGCACAGATACGCAGTATTTT. Protein sequence: CASSPRDRGGTDTQYF.

V usage is TRBV9 and J usage is TRBJ2-3; D gene unclear. Germline V lookup: CDR1 SGDLS, CDR2 YYNGEE. Trimming removed 0 bases at V and 1 base at J, with 6 bases between. The CDR3 length is 14 residues. CDR3 sequence reads: CASSVAAGTDTQYF. The CDR3 DNA reads as TGTGCCAGCAGCGTAGCGGCGGGCACAGATACGCAGTATTTT.

This clone was observed a handful of times. The J gene is TRBJ1-5, the V gene TRBV7-8; D gene uncertain. CDR3 length equals 14 residues. V gave up 6 bases and J gave up 3 bases, with 12 bases separating them. Germline loops: CDR1 SGHVS, CDR2 FQNEAQ. CDR3 in DNA: TGTGCCAGCAGTCCTAGGTCGACCAATCAGCCCCAGCATTTT. Protein product: CASSPRSTNQPQHF. The variable domain in full, completed from reference TRBV7-8 and TRBJ1-5, reads GAGVSQSPRYKVAKRGQDVALRCDPISGHVSLFWYQQALGQGPEFLTYFQNEAQLDKSGLPSDRFFAERPEGSVSTLKIQRTQQEDSAVYLCASSPRSTNQPQHFGDGTRLSIL.

The rearrangement links TRBV11-2 to TRBJ2-5; D uncertain. Germline V gene data show CDR1 as SGHAT and CDR2 as FQNNGV. V dropped 2 bases and J dropped 1 base, with 14 bases sitting between them. CDR3 length: 16 amino acids. DNA of the CDR3: TGTGCCAGCAGCTTATTATATCGGCAGCCCCAAGAGACCCAGTACTTC. Amino acids: CASSLLYRQPQETQYF.

V and J are TRBV15 and TRBJ2-1, with D tentatively TRBD2 (7 bases). V was clipped by 0 bases and J by 7 bases, with 16 bases between them. CDR1 and CDR2 from the germline V gene are LNHNV and YYDKDF (reference sequence). This CDR3 is 16 amino acids long. CDR3 amino acids: CATSRDWLGGENEQFF. CDR3 DNA: TGTGCCACCAGCAGAGACTGGCTAGGGGGGGAGAATGAGCAGTTCTTC.